Shown below are 28 T cell receptor beta chains from a single sample sequenced in a study of T-cell reconstitution after alpha-beta-depleted transplantation in children. Preparing the TCRbeta library involved the use of unique molecular identifiers. Each CDR3 protein gets one entry after TCRdb re-called the PCR reads with MiXCR. The table lists around 450,000 distinct CDR3 sequences, 8% to 11% of them singletons, with roughly 2.1% in the top ten. The specimen was PBMCs, collected before TCRalphabeta/CD19-depleted stem cell transplant. These receptor sequences come from a child aged 2-15 years with inherited bone marrow failure, due to receive a stem cell transplant.

This clonotype was counted ten times or more. CDR3 sequence: CASSRARGENNEQFF. The CDR3 DNA follows: TGTGCCAGCAGTAGGGCGCGAGGAGAAAACAATGAGCAGTTCTTC. The chain employs TRBV21-1 and TRBJ2-1; whether TRBD1, the table's D call, matches the DNA was not checked. TRBV21-1 is marked as a pseudogene. The CDR3 loop spans 15 amino acids.

The chain combines TRBV27 with TRBJ2-4, with D tentatively TRBD1 (5 bases). Germline CDR1 reads MNHEY; CDR2 reads SMNVEV (reference sequence). Between the trimmed V and J ends, which lost 5 bases and 8 bases, there was a span of 19 bases. This CDR3 has 15 amino acids. The DNA of the CDR3 is TGTGCCAGCAGTCCGGGCATCCCCCCACAGGACATTCAGTACTTC. It encodes CASSPGIPPQDIQYF.

The rearrangement uses TRBV14 and TRBJ2-3; 8 nucleotides agree with TRBD1. This CDR3 has 18 amino acids. V shed 2 bases and J 3 bases; nucleotides not matched to a gene: 13. CDR1 SGHDN and CDR2 FVKESK come from the germline V gene. Here the CDR3 DNA reads TGTGCCAGCAGCCAATTCTTTACACGTACAGGGGGTACAGATACGCAGTATTTT. This gives the protein CASSQFFTRTGGTDTQYF.

The chain recombines TRBV12-3 or TRBV12-4 with TRBJ2-7, with D perhaps assigned TRBD1 or TRBD2 (6 bases each). The CDR3 extends over 12 amino acids. Trimming shortened V by 8 bases and J by 7 bases, and 15 bases separated the two germline ends. The DNA of the CDR3 is TGTGCCAGCCGATGGGGGGCAGGTGAGCAGTACTTC. This codes for CASRWGAGEQYF.

This sequence joins TRBV6-5 and TRBJ2-7; no clear D gene. This CDR3 region has 12 residues. Germline V CDR1 and CDR2: MNHEY, SVGAGI. V was cut by 3 bases and J by 6 bases, with 9 bases left in between. The CDR3 spells CASSYPGGEQYF. The DNA for the CDR3 is TGTGCCAGCAGTTATCCCGGTGGCGAGCAGTACTTC.

This clonotype was picked up many times. The genes are TRBV29-1 and TRBJ2-5; 8 positions agree with TRBD1. The CDR3 has 13 residues. J lost 5 bases, V lost 3 bases, and 5 bases had no gene match. Germline CDR1 SQVTM, CDR2 ANQGSEA. This CDR3 reads CSVERQGAETQYF. In nucleotides, the CDR3 is TGCAGCGTTGAGCGGCAGGGGGCTGAGACCCAGTACTTC.

This clonotype was found a few times. J is TRBJ2-1 and V is TRBV7-9, with 9 bases lining up with TRBD2. CDR1 and CDR2 from the germline V gene are SEHNR and FQNEAQ (reference sequence). Trimming took 5 bases from V and 10 from J; bases not matched to a gene: 15. CDR3 length: 16 amino acids. The CDR3 region is CASSPIAIAGVREQFF. CDR3 DNA sequence: TGTGCCAGCAGCCCAATTGCCATAGCGGGAGTAAGGGAGCAGTTCTTC. The whole variable domain, filled in from reference TRBV7-9 and TRBJ2-1, reads DTGVSQNPRHKITKRGQNVTFRCDPISEHNRLYWYRQTLGQGPEFLTYFQNEAQLEKSRLLSDRFSAERPKGSFSTLEIQRTEQGDSAMYLCASSPIAIAGVREQFFGPGTRLTVL.

The chain combines TRBV4-3 with TRBJ2-1; TRBD2 aligns across 7 bases. V trimming: 4 bases; J trimming: 2 bases; junction bases outside the gene matches: 11. The CDR3 sequence is 17 residues long. Germline-derived CDR1 and CDR2 are LGHNA and YSLEER. The CDR3 DNA sequence: TGCGCCAGCAGCCGCCCCCGATGGGAGGGACCCTACAATGAGCAGTTCTTC. This sequence encodes CASSRPRWEGPYNEQFF.

This clonotype has at least ten counts. V gene TRBV12-3 or TRBV12-4 combines with J gene TRBJ1-2; D call uncertain. V was pared by 6 bases and J by 4 bases, with 15 bases between. CDR3 size: 14 residues. The CDR3 here is CASSLGPDPYGYTF. The CDR3 DNA reads TGTGCCAGCAGCCTTGGACCAGATCCCTATGGCTACACCTTC.

This clonotype has ten or more counts. The chain employs TRBV12-3 or TRBV12-4 and TRBJ2-5, with TRBD2 as a possible D gene (7 bases). The germline V and J ends were trimmed by 7 bases and 3 bases, with 12 bases remaining between them. The CDR3 runs to 13 residues. The CDR3 sequence: CASITGGEETQYF. The DNA for the CDR3 is TGTGCCAGCATTACGGGGGGCGAAGAGACCCAGTACTTC.

This clonotype was observed many times. V usage is TRBV6-2 or TRBV6-3 and J usage is TRBJ2-1; the match to TRBD2 covers 7 bases. V trimming: 0 bases; J trimming: 8 bases; junction bases outside the gene matches: 10. Germline V CDR1 and CDR2: MNHEY, SVGEGT. The CDR3 has 16 amino acids. The CDR3 region has the DNA TGTGCCAGCAGTTACTCGATGGGGGAGGGCCACGATGAGCAGTTCTTC. It specifies CASSYSMGEGHDEQFF.

This clonotype was found many times. The rearrangement links TRBV5-5 to TRBJ2-3, with unresolved D. CDR1 is SGHKS and CDR2 is YYEKEE in the germline V gene (reference sequence). The CDR3 runs to 12 residues. V was clipped by 3 bases and J by 5 bases, with 7 bases between them. CDR3 amino acids: CASSWSRDTQYF. The CDR3 nucleotides are TGTGCCAGCAGCTGGTCTCGAGATACGCAGTATTTT.

This clonotype was found many times. The V call is TRBV29-1, the J call TRBJ2-3, with D possibly TRBD1 on 6 matching bases. The V gene's germline CDR1 is SQVTM and CDR2 ANQGSEA. With 6 bases removed from V and 2 bases from J, the gap between germline ends came to 12 bases. The CDR3 loop spans 13 amino acids. The CDR3 sequence: CSVSGTITDTQYF. The CDR3 DNA sequence: TGCAGCGTGTCCGGGACAATCACAGATACGCAGTATTTT.

On this clonotype: A much larger clone lies a single base off, so this may be a read error. The chain is built from TRBV6-6 and TRBJ2-7, with D unresolved. The CDR3 length is 13 residues. From germline, CDR1 is MNHNY and CDR2 SVGAGI (reference sequence). Trimming removed 6 bases at V and 2 bases at J, with 11 bases between. In nucleotides, the CDR3 is TGTGCCAGCAGCAACGGACCGACCTACGAGCAGTACTTC. Its protein is CASSNGPTYEQYF.

This clonotype occurred many times. J is TRBJ2-7 and V is TRBV12-3 or TRBV12-4, with D possibly TRBD1 on 6 matching bases. V was cut by 5 bases and J by 3 bases, with 20 bases left in between. CDR3 size: 16 residues. The CDR3 here is CASSLGTPWLVYEQYF. Written as DNA, the CDR3 is TGTGCCAGCAGTCTGGGGACACCCTGGCTTGTCTACGAGCAGTACTTC.

This clonotype was found a few times. The chain employs TRBV12-3 or TRBV12-4 and TRBJ2-2, with TRBD2 identical over 12 bases. J lost 2 bases, V lost 4 bases, and 5 bases had no gene match. This CDR3 region has 17 residues. The CDR3 loop reads CASSWTSGTPNTGELFF. The CDR3 nucleotides read TGTGCCAGCAGTTGGACTAGCGGGACCCCTAACACCGGGGAGCTGTTTTTT.

Only a few counts were recorded for this clonotype. This rearrangement joins TRBV12-3 or TRBV12-4 to TRBJ1-1; D gene unclear. This CDR3 is built from 13 residues. V was cut by 2 bases and J by 1 base, with 5 bases left in between. The CDR3 region has the DNA TGTGCCAGCAGTTTAACCACGAACACTGAAGCTTTCTTT. It yields the protein CASSLTTNTEAFF.

This rearrangement joins TRBV11-3 to TRBJ2-3; D is possibly TRBD2 (6 bases). Germline V gene lookup returns CDR1 SGHNT and CDR2 YENEEA. CDR3 size: 15 residues. The V and J ends lost 6 bases and 6 bases respectively, with 19 bases between them. CDR3 loop: CASRYRLVSDDTQYF. The CDR3 DNA follows: TGTGCCAGCAGGTATAGACTAGTCTCGGACGATACGCAGTATTTT.

Remarks on this clonotype: A much larger clone differs by one base, so this may be a read error. The chain couples TRBV20-1 to TRBJ2-7, with 8 bases identical to TRBD1. Germline CDR1 DFQATT, CDR2 SNEGSKA (reference sequence). The CDR3 contains 13 residues. CDR3 amino acids: CSAHDRGSCEQYF. The CDR3 DNA reads as TGCAGTGCTCATGACAGGGGATCCTGCGAGCAGTACTTC.

J is TRBJ2-7 and V is TRBV27; TRBD2 is a possible D gene (5 bases). Trimming pared 6 bases from V and 2 bases from J, leaving 17 bases between. Germline V gene sequence: CDR1 MNHEY, CDR2 SMNVEV (reference sequence). The CDR3 has 15 amino acids. CDR3 in amino acids: CASSLRGGVPYEQYF. The CDR3 nucleotides are TGTGCCAGCAGCCTCCGGGGTGGCGTCCCCTACGAGCAGTACTTC.

This clonotype was observed many times. The J gene is TRBJ2-7, the V gene TRBV27; D is ambiguous. The CDR3 is 15 amino acids. V was cut by 8 bases and J by 2 bases, with 19 bases left in between. CDR1 MNHEY and CDR2 SMNVEV come from the germline V gene (reference sequence). The CDR3 protein is CASQLLGDQTYEQYF. The CDR3 DNA is TGTGCCAGCCAACTTCTTGGGGATCAGACCTACGAGCAGTACTTC.

There are a few counts of this clonotype. In DNA form, the CDR3 reads TGTGCCAGCAGCTTATTGGGTTCGAACACCGGGGAGCTGTTTTTT. This encodes CASSLLGSNTGELFF. This chain joins TRBV9 and TRBJ2-2; D ambiguous. V lost 4 bases, J lost 0 bases, and 10 bases lay in between. The CDR3 runs 15 residues. Germline CDR1 and CDR2: SGDLS and YYNGEE.

The DNA of the CDR3 is TGTGCCAGCAGCCCTTGGGACGCCCCCTACGAGCAGTACTTC. It encodes CASSPWDAPYEQYF. This rearrangement joins TRBV3-1 to TRBJ2-7; perhaps D is TRBD1 or TRBD2 (5 bases each). Germline values: CDR1 LGHDT, CDR2 YNNKEL (reference sequence). The CDR3 runs 14 residues. Deletions cut 4 bases from V and 2 bases from J, with 12 bases between.

This rearrangement joins TRBV12-3 or TRBV12-4 to TRBJ2-5; TRBD2 agrees at 9 bases. After removal of 6 bases from V and 3 bases from J, the junction contained 14 bases not matched to a gene. The CDR3 covers 17 residues. CDR3 in amino acids: CASSPLVGGRAKETQYF. CDR3 sequence (DNA): TGTGCCAGCAGCCCGCTCGTTGGCGGGAGGGCCAAAGAGACCCAGTACTTC.

This clonotype was observed many times. The chain combines TRBV15 with TRBJ1-5, with D possibly matching TRBD1 (5 bases). This CDR3 spans 15 amino acids. Trimming shortened V by 3 bases and J by 0 bases, and 9 bases separated the two germline ends. CDR1 is LNHNV, CDR2 YYDKDF, per germline (reference sequence). CDR3 in DNA: TGTGCCACCAGCAGTACCAGGGATAGCAATCAGCCCCAGCATTTT. Protein: CATSSTRDSNQPQHF.

In the case of this clonotype: One base away lies a much larger clone, so this may be a sequencing read error. This likely comes from a read error, as the CDR3 has no conserved phenylalanine or tryptophan at its end. The genes are TRBV29-1 and TRBJ2-1, with D unresolved. The germline gives CDR1 SQVTM, CDR2 ANQGSEA. The CDR3 totals 15 residues. V was shortened by 2 bases and J by 2 bases, with 13 bases between the two germline ends. Here the CDR3 DNA reads TGCAGCGTTGAACTGGTAGAAAAGGCCTACAATGAGCAGTTCCTC. Protein sequence: CSVELVEKAYNEQFL.

This clonotype was detected ten times or more. The rearrangement uses TRBV20-1 and TRBJ2-5; D remains ambiguous. The ends were cut back, 2 bases at V and 3 bases at J, with 1 base in the middle. In germline, CDR1 is DFQATT, CDR2 SNEGSKA (reference sequence). CDR3 length equals 10 residues. The CDR3 bases are TGCAGTGCTAGAAAAGAGACCCAGTACTTC. This codes for CSARKETQYF.

The table lists this clonotype with many counts. This chain joins TRBV5-5 and TRBJ2-1, with D uncertain. V was clipped by 5 bases and J by 4 bases, with 13 bases between them. The CDR3 spans 14 residues. Germline V gene sequence: CDR1 SGHKS, CDR2 YYEKEE (reference sequence). The CDR3: CASSTRIPYNEQFF. The CDR3 DNA reads TGTGCCAGCAGTACACGGATACCTTACAATGAGCAGTTCTTC.